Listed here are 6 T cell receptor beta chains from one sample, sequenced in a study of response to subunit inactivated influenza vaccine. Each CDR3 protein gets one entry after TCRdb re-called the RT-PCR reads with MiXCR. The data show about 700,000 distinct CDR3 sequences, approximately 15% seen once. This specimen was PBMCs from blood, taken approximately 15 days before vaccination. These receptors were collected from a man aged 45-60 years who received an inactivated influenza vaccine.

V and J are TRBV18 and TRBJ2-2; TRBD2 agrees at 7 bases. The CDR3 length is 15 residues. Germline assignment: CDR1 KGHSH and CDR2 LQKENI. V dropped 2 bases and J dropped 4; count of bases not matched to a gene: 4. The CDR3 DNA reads TGTGCCAGCTCACCAACTAGCGTGGGCACCGGGGAGCTGTTTTTT. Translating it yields CASSPTSVGTGELFF.

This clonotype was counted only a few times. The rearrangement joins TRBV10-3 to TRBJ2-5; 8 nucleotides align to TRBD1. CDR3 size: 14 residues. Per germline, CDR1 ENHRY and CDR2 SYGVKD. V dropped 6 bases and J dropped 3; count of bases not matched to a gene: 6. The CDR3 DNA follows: TGTGCCATCAGCCGCGGACAGGGCAAAGAGACCCAGTACTTC. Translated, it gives CAISRGQGKETQYF.

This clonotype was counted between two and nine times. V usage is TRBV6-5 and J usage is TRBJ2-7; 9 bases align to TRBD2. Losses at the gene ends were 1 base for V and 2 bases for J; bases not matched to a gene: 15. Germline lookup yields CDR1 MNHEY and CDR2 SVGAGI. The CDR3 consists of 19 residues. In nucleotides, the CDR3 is TGTGCCAGCAGTTACTTATCTGGGACTAGCTTAGGGGGACCCTACGAGCAGTACTTC. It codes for CASSYLSGTSLGGPYEQYF.

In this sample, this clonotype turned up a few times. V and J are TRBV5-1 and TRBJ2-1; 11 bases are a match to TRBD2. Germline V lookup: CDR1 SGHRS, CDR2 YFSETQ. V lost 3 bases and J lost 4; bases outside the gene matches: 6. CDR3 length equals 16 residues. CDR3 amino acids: CASSSASGGRYNEQFF. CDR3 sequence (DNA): TGCGCCAGCAGCTCTGCTAGCGGGGGGCGGTACAATGAGCAGTTCTTC.

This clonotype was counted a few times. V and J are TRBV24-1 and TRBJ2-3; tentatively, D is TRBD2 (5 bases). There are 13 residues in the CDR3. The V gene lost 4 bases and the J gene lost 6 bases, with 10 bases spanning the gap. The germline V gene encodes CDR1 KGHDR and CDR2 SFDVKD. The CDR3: CATSDSEGDTQYF. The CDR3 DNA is TGTGCCACCAGTGACTCCGAGGGTGATACGCAGTATTTT.

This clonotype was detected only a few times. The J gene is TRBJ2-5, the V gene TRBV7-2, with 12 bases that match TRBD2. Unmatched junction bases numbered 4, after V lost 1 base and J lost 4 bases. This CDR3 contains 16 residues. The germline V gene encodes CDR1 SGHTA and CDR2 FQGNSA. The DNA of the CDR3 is TGTGCCAGCAGCTTAGTCCCGGGACTAGCGGGAGAGACCCAGTACTTC. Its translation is CASSLVPGLAGETQYF.